The 26 T cell receptor beta chains below were found in one sample sequenced in a study of cytomegalovirus exposure and HLA in healthy donors. PCR amplification relied on 60 Vbeta primers (plus 13 Jbeta primers). Profiling relied on immunoSEQ multiplex PCR, and the TCRdb table lists in-frame clones only, not all of them. There are about 78,000 clones in the sample; roughly 60% occur only once, and approximately 5.4% lies in the top ten. The sequenced material came from PBMCs. The receptors originated from a man between 25 and 39 years old in good health and CMV-seropositive.

This chain uses TRBV14 with TRBJ1-2; 7 bases are shared with TRBD1. The CDR3 contains 14 residues. The V segment lost 4 bases and the J segment 14 bases; nucleotides outside the gene matches: 16. The V gene's germline CDR1 is SGHDN and CDR2 FVKESK. CDR3 sequence: CASSPGRQGLPGTF. The CDR3 coding sequence is TGTGCCAGCAGCCCGGGCCGACAGGGCCTCCCAGGAACCTTC.

The V and J genes are TRBV28 and TRBJ2-6, with 10 bases identical to TRBD1. The germline V gene has CDR1 MDHEN and CDR2 SYDVKM. V lost 8 bases, J lost 1 base, and 5 bases stayed unmatched. The CDR3 spans 16 residues. Written as DNA, the CDR3 is TGTGCCAGCGAAGGGACAGGGGAATCTGGGGCCAACGTCCTGACTTTC. Amino acids: CASEGTGESGANVLTF.

V is TRBV7-3 and J is TRBJ1-2; D not certain. The CDR3 length is 13 residues. From germline, CDR1 is SGHTA and CDR2 FQGTGA. V gave up 2 bases and J gave up 4 bases, with 8 bases separating them. DNA for the CDR3: TGTGCCAGCAGCTTAGACACGTCCTATGGCTACACCTTC. This encodes CASSLDTSYGYTF.

V is TRBV5-1 and J is TRBJ1-1, with 9 bases fitting TRBD1. Germline trimming cut 2 bases from V and 0 bases from J; bases unmatched to any gene: 5. The germline V gene encodes CDR1 SGHRS and CDR2 YFSETQ. The CDR3 contains 16 residues. The CDR3 reads CASSLGQGHVNTEAFF. The CDR3 nucleotides are TGCGCCAGCAGCTTAGGACAGGGGCATGTGAACACTGAAGCTTTCTTT.

This chain joins TRBV28 and TRBJ2-2, with D uncertain. Germline V lookup: CDR1 MDHEN, CDR2 SYDVKM. The CDR3 has 14 amino acids. V gave up 8 bases and J gave up 2 bases, with 12 bases separating them. CDR3: CASGNRGNTGELFF. The CDR3 DNA sequence: TGTGCCAGCGGAAATAGAGGTAACACCGGGGAGCTGTTTTTT.

The chain links TRBV2 to TRBJ1-1, with TRBD1 matching 10 bases. In germline, CDR1 is SNHLY, CDR2 FYNNEI. The trim removed 6 bases at V and 7 bases at J, leaving 2 bases unmatched. CDR3 length: 12 residues. The CDR3 loop reads CASSRTGGEAFF. The DNA of the CDR3 is TGTGCCAGCAGCAGGACAGGGGGTGAAGCTTTCTTT.

This clone was detected a few times. This chain joins TRBV7-6 and TRBJ1-1; D call uncertain. V lost 5 bases to trimming and J lost 2 bases, with 12 bases between them. The CDR3 length is 14 residues. CDR1 and CDR2 from the germline V gene are SGHVS and FNYEAQ. CDR3 sequence: CASSLGNPNTEAFF. CDR3 coding DNA: TGTGCCAGCAGCCTCGGTAACCCTAACACTGAAGCTTTCTTT.

There are a few counts of this clone. The V call is TRBV5-8, the J call TRBJ1-3; TRBD1 aligns across 9 bases. CDR3 length: 14 residues. The junction had 7 bases not matched to a gene; V was cut back by 4 bases and J by 8 bases. Germline CDR1 is SGHTS and CDR2 is YDEGEE. The CDR3 region is CASSGTGGGDTIYF. The CDR3 coding sequence is TGTGCCAGCAGCGGTACAGGGGGCGGGGACACCATATATTTT. Together with reference TRBV5-8 and TRBJ1-3, the CDR3 gives the full variable domain: EAGVTQSPTHLIKTRGQQATLRCSPISGHTSVYWYQQALGLGLQFLLWYDEGEERNRGNFPPRFSGRQFPNYSSELNVNALELEDSALYLCASSGTGGGDTIYFGEGSWLTVV.

This rearrangement joins TRBV28 to TRBJ1-3, with D unclear. Trimming removed 3 bases from V and 4 bases from J, with 10 bases in between. Germline CDR1 and CDR2: MDHEN and SYDVKM. The CDR3 is made up of 14 amino acids. Written as DNA, the CDR3 is TGTGCCAGCAGTTTCCCCCAACAAGGAAACACCATATATTTT. Protein product: CASSFPQQGNTIYF. The full variable domain, rest sourced from reference TRBV28 and TRBJ1-3, is DVKVTQSSRYLVKRTGEKVFLECVQDMDHENMFWYRQDPGLGLRLIYFSYDVKMKEKGDIPEGYSVSREKKERFSLILESASTNQTSMYLCASSFPQQGNTIYFGEGSWLTVV.

The genes are TRBV5-1 and TRBJ2-1, with 9 bases lining up with TRBD1. Trimming removed 3 bases from V and 10 bases from J; junction bases left unmatched: 14. Germline lookup yields CDR1 SGHRS and CDR2 YFSETQ. This CDR3 contains 16 residues. In nucleotides, the CDR3 is TGCGCCAGCAGCTCAATAAAACAGGGGGCGTTCTGGGAGCAGTTCTTC. Its protein is CASSSIKQGAFWEQFF. The full variable domain, in which reference TRBV5-1 and TRBJ2-1 provide the parts outside the CDR3, is KAGVTQTPRYLIKTRGQQVTLSCSPISGHRSVSWYQQTPGQGLQFLFEYFSETQRNKGNFPGRFSGRQFSNSRSEMNVSTLELGDSALYLCASSSIKQGAFWEQFFGPGTRLTVL.

The V call is TRBV11-3, the J call TRBJ1-1; no clear D. Per germline, CDR1 SGHNT and CDR2 YENEEA. The ends were cut back, 5 bases at V and 1 base at J, with 5 bases in the middle. This CDR3 contains 12 residues. CDR3 amino acids: CASSTRNTEAFF. CDR3 sequence (DNA): TGTGCCAGCAGCACACGGAACACTGAAGCTTTCTTT.

The chain links TRBV9 to TRBJ2-3; 11 bases are a match to TRBD1. The germline V gene has CDR1 SGDLS and CDR2 YYNGEE. CDR3 length: 14 residues. V shed 3 bases and J 7 bases; nucleotides not matched to a gene: 4. CDR3 amino acids: CASSGGQGGHTQYF. The DNA for the CDR3 is TGTGCCAGCAGCGGGGGACAGGGGGGCCATACGCAGTATTTT.

The rearrangement joins TRBV28 to TRBJ1-6; a weak D match, TRBD1 (5 bases). CDR1 and CDR2 (germline): MDHEN, SYDVKM. This CDR3 has 17 residues. The V end was cut by 3 bases, the J end by 10 bases, with 22 bases between. The CDR3, as DNA: TGTGCCAGCAGTTTTTTTAGTGAAGGGGCAGCGAGGTCACCCCTCCACTTT. Translation: CASSFFSEGAARSPLHF.

This rearrangement joins TRBV5-1 to TRBJ1-2; D not certain. There are 13 residues in the CDR3. Trimming took off 2 bases at V and 2 bases at J, with 7 bases between the two ends. Germline V gives CDR1 SGHRS, CDR2 YFSETQ. The CDR3 is CASSFDINYGYTF. The CDR3 region has the DNA TGCGCCAGCAGCTTTGACATCAACTATGGCTACACCTTC. The variable domain in full, completed from reference TRBV5-1 and TRBJ1-2, reads KAGVTQTPRYLIKTRGQQVTLSCSPISGHRSVSWYQQTPGQGLQFLFEYFSETQRNKGNFPGRFSGRQFSNSRSEMNVSTLELGDSALYLCASSFDINYGYTFGSGTRLTVV.

The chain is built from TRBV4-2 and TRBJ2-1, with TRBD2 identical over 8 bases. With V trimmed by 5 bases and J by 5 bases, 11 bases remained unmatched. The germline gives CDR1 LGHNA, CDR2 YNFKEQ. The CDR3 consists of 16 residues. The CDR3 DNA is TGTGCCAGCAGCACCCCCTCGGGAGGGGACCACAATGAGCAGTTCTTC. Protein sequence: CASSTPSGGDHNEQFF.

The V and J genes are TRBV7-2 and TRBJ2-3; weak D call: TRBD2 (6 bases). Trimming left V 5 bases short and J 9 bases short, with 18 bases between. This CDR3 comprises 14 residues. Germline CDR1 and CDR2: SGHTA and FQGNSA. The CDR3 DNA follows: TGTGCCAGCAGCCTTGACACATCGGCGGGGACGCAGTATTTT. Encoded protein: CASSLDTSAGTQYF.

Only a few counts were recorded for this clone. The chain recombines TRBV28 with TRBJ2-7; D possibly corresponds to TRBD2 (6 bases). CDR3 length: 14 amino acids. Deletions cut 8 bases from V and 2 bases from J, with 16 bases between. CDR1 and CDR2 from the germline V gene are MDHEN and SYDVKM. The CDR3 nucleotides are TGTGCCAGCCGAAAGCCAGGGAGGACCTACGAGCAGTACTTC. Translated: CASRKPGRTYEQYF.

The J gene is TRBJ2-5, the V gene TRBV27; TRBD2 is a possible D gene (6 bases). The CDR3 runs 16 residues. Trimming shortened V by 2 bases and J by 5 bases, and 18 bases separated the two germline ends. Germline V CDR1 and CDR2: MNHEY, SMNVEV (reference sequence). The CDR3 loop reads CASSLVVNGRDETQYF. Here the CDR3 DNA reads TGTGCCAGCAGTTTAGTGGTCAACGGGAGAGATGAGACCCAGTACTTC.

J is TRBJ2-5 and V is TRBV19; D may be TRBD1 (6 bases). The germline V gene encodes CDR1 LNHDA and CDR2 SQIVND (reference sequence). The CDR3 is made up of 15 amino acids. The V end lost 1 base, the J end lost 0 bases, and 9 bases lay between the germline ends. The DNA of the CDR3 is TGTGCCAGTAGTATAGGGGGACAAGACCAAGAGACCCAGTACTTC. Protein: CASSIGGQDQETQYF.

The chain employs TRBV9 and TRBJ2-1; tentative D call: TRBD1 (6 bases). V was cut by 4 bases and J by 9 bases, with 20 bases left in between. The CDR3 length is 15 residues. The germline CDR1 and CDR2 sequences are SGDLS and YYNGEE. The CDR3 sequence is CASSPQNRDTFEQFF. The CDR3 DNA reads as TGTGCCAGCAGCCCACAGAACCGGGACACGTTTGAGCAGTTCTTC.

The table lists this clone with a few counts. V is TRBV5-1 and J is TRBJ2-2; maybe TRBD2 (6 bases). Trimming removed 1 base at V and 4 bases at J, with 11 bases between. The CDR3 loop spans 15 amino acids. The germline V gene has CDR1 SGHRS and CDR2 YFSETQ. CDR3 bases: TGCGCCAGCAGCTTGACCGGGAGCCGCACCGGGGAGCTGTTTTTT. As protein: CASSLTGSRTGELFF.

This clone was found a few times. The CDR3 sequence is CASSDLLVIGWAEQFF. As DNA, the CDR3 is TGTGCCAGCAGTGATTTACTGGTTATAGGATGGGCTGAGCAGTTCTTC. The chain is built from TRBV6-4 and TRBJ2-1; D is uncertain. Germline V gene sequence: CDR1 MRHNA, CDR2 SNTAGT. The CDR3 runs 16 residues. Trimming took off 3 bases at V and 9 bases at J, with 21 bases between the two ends.

The chain couples TRBV7-2 to TRBJ2-7; D not certain. This CDR3 is 15 amino acids long. The V end was cut by 8 bases, the J end by 2 bases, with 19 bases between. The V gene's germline CDR1 is SGHTA and CDR2 FQGNSA. As DNA, the CDR3 is TGTGCCAGCTCCTCCGGTAGAGGCCCAGCCTACGAGCAGTACTTC. Protein: CASSSGRGPAYEQYF.

The CDR3 DNA reads TGTGCCAGCAGCCTACAAGGGAGGTACGGCTACACCTTC. Translation: CASSLQGRYGYTF. The V call is TRBV5-6, the J call TRBJ1-2; D gene uncertain. V shed 4 bases and J shed 8 bases, with 15 bases lying between them. Germline loops: CDR1 SGHDT, CDR2 YYEEEE. The CDR3 has 13 amino acids.

The chain has TRBV28 and TRBJ1-5, with TRBD1 as a possible D gene (6 bases). The V gene's germline CDR1 is MDHEN and CDR2 SYDVKM. V was pared by 4 bases and J by 0 bases, with 10 bases between. This CDR3 contains 15 residues. Written as DNA, the CDR3 is TGTGCCAGCAGTTCAACAGGGAATAGCAATCAGCCCCAGCATTTT. Protein sequence: CASSSTGNSNQPQHF.

This chain links TRBV15 with TRBJ2-5; no definite D call. The germline gives CDR1 LNHNV, CDR2 YYDKDF (reference sequence). Trimming cost V 5 bases and J 0 bases, with 13 bases left between them. This CDR3 region has 15 residues. The CDR3: CATSAHSSYQETQYF. The DNA for the CDR3 is TGTGCCACCAGCGCTCACAGCTCGTACCAAGAGACCCAGTACTTC. The full variable domain, its missing parts supplied by reference TRBV15 and TRBJ2-5, is DAMVIQNPRYQVTQFGKPVTLSCSQTLNHNVMYWYQQKSSQAPKLLFHYYDKDFNNEADTPDNFQSRRPNTSFCFLDIRSPGLGDTAMYLCATSAHSSYQETQYFGPGTRLLVL.